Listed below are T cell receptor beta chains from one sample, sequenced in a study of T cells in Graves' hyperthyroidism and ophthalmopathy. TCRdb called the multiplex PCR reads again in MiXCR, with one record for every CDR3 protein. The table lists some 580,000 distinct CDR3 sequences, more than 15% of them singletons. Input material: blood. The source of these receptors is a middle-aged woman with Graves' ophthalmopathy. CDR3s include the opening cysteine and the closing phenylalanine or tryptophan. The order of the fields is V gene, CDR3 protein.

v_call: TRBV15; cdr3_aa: CATSRDFEVAGQNIQYF
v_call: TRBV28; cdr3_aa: CASGSGRADTQYF
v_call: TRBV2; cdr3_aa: CASRKSGSNYNEQFF
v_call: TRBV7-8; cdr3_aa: CASSLLSVNQPQHF
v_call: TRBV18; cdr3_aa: CASSPISVGGLVEQYF
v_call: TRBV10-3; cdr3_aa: CAISVRQPGMNTEAFF
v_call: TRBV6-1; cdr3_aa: CASGLTGVNNSPLHF
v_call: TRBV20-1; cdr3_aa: CSARGQGISPQHF
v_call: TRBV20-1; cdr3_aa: CSARDQGSQYF
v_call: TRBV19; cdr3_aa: CASSIDRQGRSQPQHF
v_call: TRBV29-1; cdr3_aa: CSVDTGPNTDTQYF
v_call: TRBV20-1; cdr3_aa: CSARDRRGPYNEQFF
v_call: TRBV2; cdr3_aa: CASSDVGGGTDTQYF
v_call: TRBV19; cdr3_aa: CASTLTPIGGNTEAFF
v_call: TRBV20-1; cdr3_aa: CSVLPGANQPQHF
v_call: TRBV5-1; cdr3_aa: CASSSGVSQVLTHYEQYF
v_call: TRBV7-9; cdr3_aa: CASSAQERGEAFF
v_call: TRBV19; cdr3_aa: CASSTKTGGVNTEAFF
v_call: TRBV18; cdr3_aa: CASSPFEERQASTDTQYF
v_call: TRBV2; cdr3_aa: CASSGDRVDGYTF
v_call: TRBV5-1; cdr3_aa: CASSLTTGLGPEAFF
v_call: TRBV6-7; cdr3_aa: CASSYSNSRDRVGYYEQYF
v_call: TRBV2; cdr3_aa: CASTASGSYNEQFF
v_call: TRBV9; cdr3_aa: CASSVIPEYTGELFF
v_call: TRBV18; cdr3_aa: CASSPQFAGNSGANVLTF
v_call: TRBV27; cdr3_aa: CASSFSRANVLTF
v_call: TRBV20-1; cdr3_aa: CSESDRGLQETQYF
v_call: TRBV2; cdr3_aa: CASSGQGGFYGYTF
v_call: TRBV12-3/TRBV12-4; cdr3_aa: CASNGQTNTEAFF
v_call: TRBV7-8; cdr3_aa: CASSLGGGLVDPEQYF
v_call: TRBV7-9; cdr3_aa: CASSLLSAGDGYTF
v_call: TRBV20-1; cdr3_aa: CSASLLGLAGGNEQFF
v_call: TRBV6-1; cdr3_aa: CASSEGYAYEQYF
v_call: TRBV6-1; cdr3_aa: CATGPLWTLEQYF
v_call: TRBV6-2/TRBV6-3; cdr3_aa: CASSARRDPSTDTQYF
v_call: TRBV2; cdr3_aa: CASSDRPNTEAFF
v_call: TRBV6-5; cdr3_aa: CASSSRTGGNPYEQYF
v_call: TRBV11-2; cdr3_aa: CASSSQGFGEQFF
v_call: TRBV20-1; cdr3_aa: CSARNTGASGYTF
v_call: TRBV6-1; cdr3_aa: CASSLLGGSGDIQYF
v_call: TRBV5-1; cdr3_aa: CASRQGTTDTQYF
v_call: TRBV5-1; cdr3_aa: CASSLAGTGGHSPLHF
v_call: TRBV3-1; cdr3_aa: CASSDGQIGEKLFF
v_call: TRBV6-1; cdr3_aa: CASRSAGEQYF